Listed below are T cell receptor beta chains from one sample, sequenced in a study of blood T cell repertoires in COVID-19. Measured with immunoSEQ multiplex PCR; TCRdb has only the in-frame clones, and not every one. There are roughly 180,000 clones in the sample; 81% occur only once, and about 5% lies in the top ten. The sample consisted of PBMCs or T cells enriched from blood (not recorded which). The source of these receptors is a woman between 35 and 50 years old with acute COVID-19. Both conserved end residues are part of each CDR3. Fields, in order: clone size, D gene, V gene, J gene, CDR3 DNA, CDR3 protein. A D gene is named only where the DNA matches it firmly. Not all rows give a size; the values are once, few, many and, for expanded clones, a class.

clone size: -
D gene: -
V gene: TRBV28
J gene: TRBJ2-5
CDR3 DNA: TGTGCCAGCAGTCTACCCCCAAGTGGAGAGACCCAGTACTTC
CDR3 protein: CASSLPPSGETQYF

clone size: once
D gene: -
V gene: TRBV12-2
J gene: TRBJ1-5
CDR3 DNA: TGTGCAAGTCGCTTAACTCACAGGGCGCATCAGCCCCAGCATTTT
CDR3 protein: CASRLTHRAHQPQHF

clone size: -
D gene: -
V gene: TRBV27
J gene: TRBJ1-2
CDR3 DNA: TGTGCCAGCAGTTTAAACGGGATTCCTACCTATGGCTACACCTTC
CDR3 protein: CASSLNGIPTYGYTF

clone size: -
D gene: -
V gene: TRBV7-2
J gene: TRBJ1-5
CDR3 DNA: TGTGCCAGCAGCTCAACCTCGTTAAGCCATAGCAATCAGCCCCAGCATTTT
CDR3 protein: CASSSTSLSHSNQPQHF

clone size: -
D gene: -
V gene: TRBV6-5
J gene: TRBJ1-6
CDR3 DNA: TGTGCCAGTACTATCCGATCCCAGAATTCACCCCTCCACTTT
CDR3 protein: CASTIRSQNSPLHF

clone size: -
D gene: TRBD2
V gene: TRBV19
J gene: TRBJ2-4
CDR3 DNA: TGTGCCAGTAGCCGCCAGGGACTAGCGGAGACCTTGGCCAAAAACATTCAGTACTTC
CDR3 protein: CASSRQGLAETLAKNIQYF

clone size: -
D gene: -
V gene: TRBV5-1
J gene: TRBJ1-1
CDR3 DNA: TGCGCCAGCCGCACGGGACTACTGTTGAACACTGAAGCTTTCTTT
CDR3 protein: CASRTGLLLNTEAFF

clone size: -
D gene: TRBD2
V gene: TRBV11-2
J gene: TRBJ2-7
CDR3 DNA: TGTGCCAGCAGCTTAGATGCGGGGGGCCTCTCCTACGAGCAGTACTTC
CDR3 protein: CASSLDAGGLSYEQYF

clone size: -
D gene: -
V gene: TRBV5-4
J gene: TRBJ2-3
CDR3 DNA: TGTGCCAGCAGCCAAGGTAGCGTTAGCACAGATACGCAGTATTTT
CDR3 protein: CASSQGSVSTDTQYF

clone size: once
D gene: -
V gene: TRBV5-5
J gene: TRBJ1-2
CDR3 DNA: TGTGCCAGCAGCGCTCAGGGGATCGGCTATGGCTACACCTTC
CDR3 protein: CASSAQGIGYGYTF

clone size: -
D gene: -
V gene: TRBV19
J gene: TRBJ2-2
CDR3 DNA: TGTGCCAGCAAACCCCCCTTGGGGAGAAACACCGGGGAGCTGTTTTTT
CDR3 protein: CASKPPLGRNTGELFF

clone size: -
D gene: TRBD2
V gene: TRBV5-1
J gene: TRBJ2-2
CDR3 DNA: TGCGCCAGCAGCTTAGGGACTAGCGCCACCGGGGAGCTGTTTTTT
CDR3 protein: CASSLGTSATGELFF

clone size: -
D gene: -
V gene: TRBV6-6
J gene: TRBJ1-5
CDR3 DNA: TGTGCCAGCAGCGGGGCGGGGATTCATAGCAATCAGCCCCAGCATTTT
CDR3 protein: CASSGAGIHSNQPQHF

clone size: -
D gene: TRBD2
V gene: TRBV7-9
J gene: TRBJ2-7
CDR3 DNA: TGTGCCAGCAGCTTAAGCGGGGGCTCCTACGAGCAGTACTTC
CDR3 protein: CASSLSGGSYEQYF

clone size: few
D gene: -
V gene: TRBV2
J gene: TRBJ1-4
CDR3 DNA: TGTGCCAGCAGCCTCGGTGGGAGCATCACTGAAAAACTGTTTTTT
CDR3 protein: CASSLGGSITEKLFF

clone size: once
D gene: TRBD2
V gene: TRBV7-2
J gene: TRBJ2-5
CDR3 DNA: TGTGCCAGCAGCTTGAGTGGGACTAGCGGGCCAACCCAGTACTTC
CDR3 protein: CASSLSGTSGPTQYF

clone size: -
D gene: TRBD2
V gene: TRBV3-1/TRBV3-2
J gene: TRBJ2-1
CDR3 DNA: TGTGCCAGCAGCCTTAGCGGGAGAAACTCCTACAATGAGCAGTTCTTC
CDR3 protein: CASSLSGRNSYNEQFF

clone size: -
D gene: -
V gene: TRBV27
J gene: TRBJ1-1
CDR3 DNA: TGTGCCAGCAGTTTAAGGGCCGGACAGAAGAACACTGAAGCTTTCTTT
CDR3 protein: CASSLRAGQKNTEAFF

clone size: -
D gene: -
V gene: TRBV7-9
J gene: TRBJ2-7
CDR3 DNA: TGTGCCAGCAGCCCGGGAGTAGTGCCCTACGAGCAGTACTTC
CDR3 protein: CASSPGVVPYEQYF

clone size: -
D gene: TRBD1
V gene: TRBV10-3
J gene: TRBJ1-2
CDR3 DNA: TGTGCCATCATGGGACAGGGGCAAAGGAATGGCTACACCTTC
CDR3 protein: CAIMGQGQRNGYTF

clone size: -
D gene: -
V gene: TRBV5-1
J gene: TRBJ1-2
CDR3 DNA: TGCGCCAGCAGCTTGGAAGGGGTTAACTATGGCTACACCTTC
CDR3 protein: CASSLEGVNYGYTF

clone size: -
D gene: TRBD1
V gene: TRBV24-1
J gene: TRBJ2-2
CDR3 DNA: TGTGCCACCAGTGAAGCCGGGACAGGGGGTTTCAACACCGGGGAGCTGTTTTTT
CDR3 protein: CATSEAGTGGFNTGELFF

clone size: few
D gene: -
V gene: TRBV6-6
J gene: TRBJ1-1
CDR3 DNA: TGTGCCAGCAGCCTGAGCGGGGGGAACACTGAAGCTTTCTTT
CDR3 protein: CASSLSGGNTEAFF

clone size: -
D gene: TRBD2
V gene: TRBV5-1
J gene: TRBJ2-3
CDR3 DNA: TGCGCCAGCAGTTATAGCGGGGCCACAGATACGCAGTATTTT
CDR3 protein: CASSYSGATDTQYF

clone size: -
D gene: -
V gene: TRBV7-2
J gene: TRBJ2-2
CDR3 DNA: TGTGCCAGCAGCTTAGCAGGGGCCATCGCGAACACCGGGGAGCTGTTTTTT
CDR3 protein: CASSLAGAIANTGELFF

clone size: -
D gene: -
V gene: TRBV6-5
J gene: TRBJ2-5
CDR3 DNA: TGTGCCAGCAGCTGGACCCCAGGGGAGACCCAGTACTTC
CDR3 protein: CASSWTPGETQYF

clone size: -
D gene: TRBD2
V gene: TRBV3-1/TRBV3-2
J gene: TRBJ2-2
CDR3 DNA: TGTGCCAGCAGCCTTCTCGGCAGCGGGAGGGACACCGGGGAGCTGTTTTTT
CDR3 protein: CASSLLGSGRDTGELFF

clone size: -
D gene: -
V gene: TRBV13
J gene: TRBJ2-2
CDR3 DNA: TGTGCCAGCAGCTTAGGAGGGGCGATCGGGGAGCTGTTTTTT
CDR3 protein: CASSLGGAIGELFF

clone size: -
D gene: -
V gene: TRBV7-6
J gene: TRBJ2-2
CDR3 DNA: TGTGCCAGCAGCCCGCGACAGCCCGGGGGCGGGGAGCTGTTTTTT
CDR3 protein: CASSPRQPGGGELFF

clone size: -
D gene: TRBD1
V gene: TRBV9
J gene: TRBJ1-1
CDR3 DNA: TGTGCCAGCAGCCCCCTGGGACAGGCGAACACTGAAGCTTTCTTT
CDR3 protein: CASSPLGQANTEAFF

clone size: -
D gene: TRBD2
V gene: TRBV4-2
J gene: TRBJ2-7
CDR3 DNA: TGTGCCAGCAGCCAAGAGTCCGAACTAGCGGGTCACGAGCAGTACTTC
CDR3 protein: CASSQESELAGHEQYF

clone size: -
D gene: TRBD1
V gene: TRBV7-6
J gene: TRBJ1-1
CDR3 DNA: TGTGCCAGCAGCTTAGCTTTTACAGGGGTAGAGGGAGACACTGAAGCTTTCTTT
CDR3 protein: CASSLAFTGVEGDTEAFF

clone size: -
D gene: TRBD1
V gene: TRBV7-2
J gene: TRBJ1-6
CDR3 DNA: TGTGCCAGCAGCTTTCGAGTCCGGGACAGGGGGGTTTCACCCCTCCACTTT
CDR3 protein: CASSFRVRDRGVSPLHF

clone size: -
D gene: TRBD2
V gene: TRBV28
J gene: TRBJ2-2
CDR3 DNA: TGTGCCAGCAGTAGGACTAGCGGAAACACCGGGGAGCTGTTTTTT
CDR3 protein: CASSRTSGNTGELFF

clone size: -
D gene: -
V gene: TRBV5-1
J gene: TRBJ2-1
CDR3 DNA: TGCGCCAGCAGCTTGGCGGGACTTTCCCAGCAGTTCTTC
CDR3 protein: CASSLAGLSQQFF

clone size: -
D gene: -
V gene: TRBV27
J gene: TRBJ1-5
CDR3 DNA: TGTGCCAGCAGGGCCCAGGTTTTTAGCAATCAGCCCCAGCATTTT
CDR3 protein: CASRAQVFSNQPQHF

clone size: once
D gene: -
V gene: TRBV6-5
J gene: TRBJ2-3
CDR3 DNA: TGTGCCAGCAGCCGGCAGGGAGATACGCAGTATTTT
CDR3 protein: CASSRQGDTQYF

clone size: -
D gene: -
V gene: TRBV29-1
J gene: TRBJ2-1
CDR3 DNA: TGCAGCGTTGAGGGGCACAGCTCCTACAATGAGCAGTTCTTC
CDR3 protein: CSVEGHSSYNEQFF

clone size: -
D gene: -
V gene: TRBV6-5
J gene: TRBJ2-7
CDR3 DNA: TGTGCCAGCAGCCCACAGGGGGGGGCCTACGAGCAGTACTTC
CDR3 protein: CASSPQGGAYEQYF

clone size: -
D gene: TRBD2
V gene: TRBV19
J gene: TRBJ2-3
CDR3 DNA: TGTGCCAGTAGGAGGGTGACTAGCGGGAGTGGAGATACGCAGTATTTT
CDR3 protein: CASRRVTSGSGDTQYF

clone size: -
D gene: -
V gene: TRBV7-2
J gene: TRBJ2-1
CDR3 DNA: TGTGCCAGCAGCTTATCCGGGATCGTCAATGAGCAGTTCTTC
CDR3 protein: CASSLSGIVNEQFF

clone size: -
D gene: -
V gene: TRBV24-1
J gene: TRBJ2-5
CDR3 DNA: TGTGCCACCAGTGATTCGGGACATCAAGAGACCCAGTACTTC
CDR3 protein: CATSDSGHQETQYF

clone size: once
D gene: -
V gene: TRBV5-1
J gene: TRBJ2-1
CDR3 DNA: TGCGCCAGCAGCTTGGCTTACAATGAGCAGTTCTTC
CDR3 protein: CASSLAYNEQFF

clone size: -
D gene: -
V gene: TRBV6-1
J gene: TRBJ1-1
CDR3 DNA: TGTGCCAGCAGTGAAGCCGCAGGGGCGGTCGAAACTGAAGCTTTCTTT
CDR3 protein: CASSEAAGAVETEAFF

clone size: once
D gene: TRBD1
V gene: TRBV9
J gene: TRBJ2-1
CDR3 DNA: TGTGCCAGCAGCATTACAGGGGAGACCTACAATGAGCAGTTCTTC
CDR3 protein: CASSITGETYNEQFF

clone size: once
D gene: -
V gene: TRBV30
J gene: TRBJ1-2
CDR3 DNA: TGTGCCTGGAGGGCCGCTAACTATGGCTACACCTTC
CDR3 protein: CAWRAANYGYTF

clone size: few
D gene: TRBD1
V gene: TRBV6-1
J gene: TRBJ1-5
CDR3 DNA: TGTGCCAGCAGTGCAGGAACGTTCCTGACAGGGCGCAATCAGCCCCAGCATTTT
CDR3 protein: CASSAGTFLTGRNQPQHF

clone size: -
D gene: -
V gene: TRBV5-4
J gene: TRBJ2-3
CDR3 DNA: TGTGCCAGCAGCTTGCCAGGGACAGATACGCAGTATTTT
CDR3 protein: CASSLPGTDTQYF

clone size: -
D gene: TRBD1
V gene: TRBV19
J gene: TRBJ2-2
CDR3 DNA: TGTGCCAGCTATTTTTCCGGGACAGTTAACACCGGGGAGCTGTTTTTT
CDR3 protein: CASYFSGTVNTGELFF

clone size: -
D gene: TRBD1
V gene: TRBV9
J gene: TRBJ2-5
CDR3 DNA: TGTGCCAGCAGCGTAGTTCACAGGGGGCTTAAGACCCAGTACTTC
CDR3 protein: CASSVVHRGLKTQYF